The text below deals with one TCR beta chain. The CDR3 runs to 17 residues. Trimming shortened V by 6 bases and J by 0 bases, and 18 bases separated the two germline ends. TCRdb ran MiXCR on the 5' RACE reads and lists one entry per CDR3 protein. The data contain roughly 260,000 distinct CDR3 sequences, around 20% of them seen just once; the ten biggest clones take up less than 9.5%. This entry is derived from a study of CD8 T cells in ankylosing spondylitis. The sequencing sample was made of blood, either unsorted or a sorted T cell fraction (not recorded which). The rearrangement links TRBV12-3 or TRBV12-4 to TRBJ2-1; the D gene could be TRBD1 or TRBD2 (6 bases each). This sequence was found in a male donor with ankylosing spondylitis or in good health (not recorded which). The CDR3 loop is CASRMWGAPSSYNEQFF. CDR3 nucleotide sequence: TGTGCCAGCAGGATGTGGGGGGCGCCCAGCTCCTACAATGAGCAGTTCTTC.